These 5 T cell receptor beta chains came from one sample sequenced in a study of T cells in Graves' hyperthyroidism and ophthalmopathy. RNA transcripts served as the template for amplifying TCR beta CDR3 regions. A set of HTBI primers served as the primers for a first-round RT-PCR of the TCR CDR3. TCRdb reanalysed the multiplex PCR reads using MiXCR and keeps one entry per CDR3 protein. Among a few hundred thousand distinct CDR3 sequences listed, more than 12% were seen once. Sequencing input: blood. Every receptor here comes from a woman aged 25 to 39 with Graves' hyperthyroidism.

Many counts were recorded for this clonotype. The chain employs TRBV7-2 and TRBJ2-3, with unresolved D. Germline assignment: CDR1 SGHTA and CDR2 FQGNSA. The CDR3 runs to 14 residues. V lost 0 bases and J 4 bases, leaving 8 bases between the germline ends. This chain's CDR3 is CASSLALRADTQYF. The CDR3 region has the DNA TGTGCCAGCAGCTTAGCGCTTCGGGCAGATACGCAGTATTTT.

The chain links TRBV5-1 to TRBJ2-5; 9 bases agree with TRBD2. J was trimmed by 5 bases and V by 0 bases; bases with no gene match: 5. Germline assignment: CDR1 SGHRS and CDR2 YFSETQ. The CDR3 has 15 amino acids. In DNA form, the CDR3 reads TGCGCCAGCAGCTTGGAGAGGACTAGCGAGGAGACCCAGTACTTC. Amino acid sequence: CASSLERTSEETQYF. Variable domain in full (rest from reference TRBV5-1 and TRBJ2-5): KAGVTQTPRYLIKTRGQQVTLSCSPISGHRSVSWYQQTPGQGLQFLFEYFSETQRNKGNFPGRFSGRQFSNSRSEMNVSTLELGDSALYLCASSLERTSEETQYFGPGTRLLVL.

This clonotype was picked up a small number of times. The chain is built from TRBV20-1 and TRBJ2-1, with TRBD2 identical over 7 bases. CDR3 size: 13 residues. Per the germline V gene, CDR1 is DFQATT and CDR2 is SNEGSKA (reference sequence). Unmatched junction bases numbered 7, after V lost 7 bases and J lost 4 bases. CDR3 DNA: TGCAGTGTAGTGGCGGGACTATACAATGAGCAGTTCTTC. This codes for CSVVAGLYNEQFF.

This clonotype was observed at least ten times. The chain has TRBV28 and TRBJ1-1; perhaps TRBD1 as D (5 bases). Looked up from germline, CDR1 is MDHEN and CDR2 is SYDVKM. This CDR3 region has 17 residues. V lost 6 bases, J lost 5 bases, and 25 bases lay in between. The CDR3 region is CASRPPTRLRRGTEAFF. Here the CDR3 DNA reads TGTGCCAGCAGACCGCCGACTCGACTCCGAAGGGGAACTGAAGCTTTCTTT.

This clonotype was seen a few times. The V gene is TRBV19, the J gene TRBJ1-5, with 8 bases identical to TRBD1. Germline assignment: CDR1 LNHDA and CDR2 SQIVND (reference sequence). The CDR3 is 16 amino acids. V gave up 4 bases and J gave up 2 bases; unmatched junction bases: 7. The DNA of the CDR3 is TGTGCCAGTAGTACCCCGGACAGGGTACGCAATCAGCCCCAGCATTTT. Its translation: CASSTPDRVRNQPQHF.